This T cell receptor beta chain originates from a study of blood T cells in healthy people across ages. General study results and limits: As age increased, TCR beta diversity per million T cells fell in a roughly linear fashion.

Combining a sample-barcoded 5' primer with a J-beta primer mix, a second PCR ran for roughly 7 to 12 cycles. TCRdb fed the 5' RACE reads into MiXCR, producing one record per CDR3 protein. The sample includes 650,000 to 700,000 distinct CDR3 sequences, about 51% of them seen just once. This clonotype was seen many times. Its antigen is as yet unknown. CDR3 length: 18 amino acids. V was trimmed by 3 bases and J by 2 bases, leaving 26 bases between them. The germline V gene encodes CDR1 DFQATT and CDR2 SNEGSKA (reference sequence). The receptor comes from a woman aged 80 or over in good health. The sample comprised blood. J is TRBJ2-7 and V is TRBV20-1, with D perhaps TRBD1 (5 bases). In DNA, the CDR3 is TGCAGTGCTAGCCCAGGGTCAACATTCCGGTATCAGACCTACGAGCAGTACTTC. This translates into CSASPGSTFRYQTYEQYF.